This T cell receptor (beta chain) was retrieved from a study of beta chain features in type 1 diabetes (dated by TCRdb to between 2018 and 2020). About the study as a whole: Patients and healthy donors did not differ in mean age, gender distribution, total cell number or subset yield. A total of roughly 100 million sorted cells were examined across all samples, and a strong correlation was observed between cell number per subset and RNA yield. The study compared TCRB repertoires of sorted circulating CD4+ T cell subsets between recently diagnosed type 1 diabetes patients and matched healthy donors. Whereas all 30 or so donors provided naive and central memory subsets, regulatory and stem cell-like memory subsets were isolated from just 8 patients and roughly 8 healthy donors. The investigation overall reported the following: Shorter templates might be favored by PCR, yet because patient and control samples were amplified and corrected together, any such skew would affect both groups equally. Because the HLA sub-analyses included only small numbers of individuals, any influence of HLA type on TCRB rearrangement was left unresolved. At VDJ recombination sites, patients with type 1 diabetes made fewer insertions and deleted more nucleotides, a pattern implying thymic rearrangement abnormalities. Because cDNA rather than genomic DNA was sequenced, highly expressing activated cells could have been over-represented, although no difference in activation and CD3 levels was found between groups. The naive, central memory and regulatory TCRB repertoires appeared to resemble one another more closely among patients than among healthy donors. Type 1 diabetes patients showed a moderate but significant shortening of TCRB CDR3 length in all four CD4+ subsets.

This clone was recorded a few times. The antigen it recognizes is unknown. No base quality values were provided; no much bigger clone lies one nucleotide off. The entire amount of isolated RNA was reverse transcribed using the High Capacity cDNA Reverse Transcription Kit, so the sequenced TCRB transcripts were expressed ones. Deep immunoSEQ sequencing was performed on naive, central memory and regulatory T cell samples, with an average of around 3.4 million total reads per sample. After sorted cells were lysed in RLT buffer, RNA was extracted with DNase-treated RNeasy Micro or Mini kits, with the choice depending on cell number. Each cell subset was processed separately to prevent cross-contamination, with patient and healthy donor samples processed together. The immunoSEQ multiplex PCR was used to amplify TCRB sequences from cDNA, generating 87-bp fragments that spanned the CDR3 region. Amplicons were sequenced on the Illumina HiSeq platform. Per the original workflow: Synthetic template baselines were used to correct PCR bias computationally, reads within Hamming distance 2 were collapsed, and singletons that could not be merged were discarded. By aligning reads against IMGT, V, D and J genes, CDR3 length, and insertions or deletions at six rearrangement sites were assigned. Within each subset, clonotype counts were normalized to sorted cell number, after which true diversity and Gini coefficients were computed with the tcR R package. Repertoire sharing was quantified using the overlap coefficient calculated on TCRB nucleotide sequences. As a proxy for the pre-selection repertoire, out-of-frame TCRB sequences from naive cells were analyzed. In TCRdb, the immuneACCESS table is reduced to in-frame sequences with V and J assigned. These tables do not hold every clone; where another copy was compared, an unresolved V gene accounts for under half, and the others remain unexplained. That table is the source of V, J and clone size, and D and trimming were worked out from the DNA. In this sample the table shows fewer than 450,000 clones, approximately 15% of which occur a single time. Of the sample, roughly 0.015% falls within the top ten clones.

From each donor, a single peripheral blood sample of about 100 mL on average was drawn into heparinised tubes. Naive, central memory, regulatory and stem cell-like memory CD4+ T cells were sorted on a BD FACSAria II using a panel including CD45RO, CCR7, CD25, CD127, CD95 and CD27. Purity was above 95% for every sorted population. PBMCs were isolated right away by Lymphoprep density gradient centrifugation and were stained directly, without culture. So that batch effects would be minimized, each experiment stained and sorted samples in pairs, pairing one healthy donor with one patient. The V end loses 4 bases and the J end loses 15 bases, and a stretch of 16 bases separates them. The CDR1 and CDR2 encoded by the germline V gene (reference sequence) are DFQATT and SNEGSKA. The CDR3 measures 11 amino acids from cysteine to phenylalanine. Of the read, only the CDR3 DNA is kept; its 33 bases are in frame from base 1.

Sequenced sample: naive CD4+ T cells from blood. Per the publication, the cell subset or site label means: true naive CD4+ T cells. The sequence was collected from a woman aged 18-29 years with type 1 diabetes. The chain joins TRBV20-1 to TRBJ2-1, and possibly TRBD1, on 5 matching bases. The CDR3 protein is CSAIRVGFTFF. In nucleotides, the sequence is TGCAGTGCTATCAGGGTCGGGTTTACGTTCTTC.